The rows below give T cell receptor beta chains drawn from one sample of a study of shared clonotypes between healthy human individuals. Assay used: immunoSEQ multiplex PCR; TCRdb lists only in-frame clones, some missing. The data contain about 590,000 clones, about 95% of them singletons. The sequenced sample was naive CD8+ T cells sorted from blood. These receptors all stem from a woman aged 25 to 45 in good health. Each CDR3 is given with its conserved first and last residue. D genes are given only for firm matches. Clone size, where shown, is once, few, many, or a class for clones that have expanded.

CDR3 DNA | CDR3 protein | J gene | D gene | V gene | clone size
TGTGCCAGCAGTTACTGGAGAGATGAAAAACTGTTTTTT | CASSYWRDEKLFF | TRBJ1-4 | NA | TRBV6-5 | few
TGCGCCAGCAGCCCAACGACTAGCGGGACTGTCCGCGAGCAGTACTTC | CASSPTTSGTVREQYF | TRBJ2-7 | TRBD2 | TRBV4-1 | NA
TGTGCCTGGAGTGGGCCTCGAAGCTACGAGCAGTACTTC | CAWSGPRSYEQYF | TRBJ2-7 | NA | TRBV30 | once
TGTGCCAGCAGCTTACCCCGGACAGAGGAGCGAACTAACTATGGCTACACCTTC | CASSLPRTEERTNYGYTF | TRBJ1-2 | NA | TRBV7-2 | NA
TGTGCCAGCAGTGGGGGACGGATTTACGAGCAGTACTTC | CASSGGRIYEQYF | TRBJ2-7 | NA | TRBV25-1 | NA
TGTGCCAGCAGTTACTTGTCCAGCGGGAGGGCGGAGACCCAGTACTTC | CASSYLSSGRAETQYF | TRBJ2-5 | TRBD2 | TRBV6-5 | NA
TGTGCCAGCAGCTTAGTCGTAAGGGCCTACGAGCAGTACTTC | CASSLVVRAYEQYF | TRBJ2-7 | NA | TRBV7-8 | NA
TGCGCCAGCAGTGAGACGTTAGCGGGAGGCTACAATGAGCAGTTCTTC | CASSETLAGGYNEQFF | TRBJ2-1 | TRBD2 | TRBV10-2 | NA
TGCGCCACCTCCTCGGGACAGGGAATCGACGAGCAGTACTTC | CATSSGQGIDEQYF | TRBJ2-7 | TRBD1 | TRBV5-1 | NA
TGTGCCAGCAGTTTTGGGGAAGGTCCGGGCAATCAGCCCCAGCATTTT | CASSFGEGPGNQPQHF | TRBJ1-5 | NA | TRBV28 | NA
TGTGCCAGCGGACAGGGTGGTGAAAAACTGTTTTTT | CASGQGGEKLFF | TRBJ1-4 | TRBD1 | TRBV6-1 | NA
TGTGCCAGTAGTATGTGGGGACAGGGGGTGGAAGAGCAGTTCTTC | CASSMWGQGVEEQFF | TRBJ2-1 | TRBD1 | TRBV19 | NA
TGTGCCAGCAGTTCAGGACCCATCCGCGCGAACACCGGGGAGCTGTTTTTT | CASSSGPIRANTGELFF | TRBJ2-2 | NA | TRBV14 | NA
TGTGCCAGCAGTTTATACGGCAGGGACAATAGCAATCAGCCCCAGCATTTT | CASSLYGRDNSNQPQHF | TRBJ1-5 | NA | TRBV27 | NA
TGTGCCAGCACCGGACTAGCAAAACCCAATGAGCAGTTCTTC | CASTGLAKPNEQFF | TRBJ2-1 | TRBD2 | TRBV11-2 | once
TGTGCCAGCAGTCCTTCGACAGGCCATAGTAGCTACACCTTC | CASSPSTGHSSYTF | TRBJ1-2 | NA | TRBV28 | NA
TGCGCCAGCAGCCTTCACGGACAGGGGGTTCGAGAAAAACTGTTTTTT | CASSLHGQGVREKLFF | TRBJ1-4 | TRBD1 | TRBV5-1 | NA
TGTGCCAGCCGCCCCGGGACAGATCTCTACGAGCAGTACTTC | CASRPGTDLYEQYF | TRBJ2-7 | TRBD1 | TRBV6-1 | NA
TGTGCCAGCAGCGAGACAGGGTCCCACGAGCAGTACTTC | CASSETGSHEQYF | TRBJ2-7 | TRBD1 | TRBV7-9 | NA
TGTGCCAGCAGTTTATTACTAGCGGGAGGTCCCGGGGAGCTGTTTTTT | CASSLLLAGGPGELFF | TRBJ2-2 | TRBD2 | TRBV27 | NA
TGCGCCAGCAGCCAGAGCGGGGGAGGGGGGAACACTGAAGCTTTCTTT | CASSQSGGGGNTEAFF | TRBJ1-1 | NA | TRBV4-1 | NA
TGTGCCAGCAGCCAAGATCGGGCTGAGGACTACGAGCAGTACTTC | CASSQDRAEDYEQYF | TRBJ2-7 | NA | TRBV4-2 | NA
TGTGCCAGCAGCTTAGCTGGGGGACTAGCGCGAACCACAGATACGCAGTATTTT | CASSLAGGLARTTDTQYF | TRBJ2-3 | TRBD2 | TRBV11-2 | NA
TGTGCCAGCAGTCCCATACTAGCGGGAGGAGATACGCAGTATTTT | CASSPILAGGDTQYF | TRBJ2-3 | TRBD2 | TRBV28 | NA
TGTGCCAGCAGCCCTCAGACTAGCAGGGTTACCGGGGAGCTGTTTTTT | CASSPQTSRVTGELFF | TRBJ2-2 | TRBD2 | TRBV9 | NA
TGTGCCAGCAGCTTAGATATGGGACTAGCGGCCTCCTACGAGCAGTACTTC | CASSLDMGLAASYEQYF | TRBJ2-7 | TRBD2 | TRBV11-2 | NA
TGTGCCAGCAGCTTAGTAGCGGTGCCCACAGATACGCAGTATTTT | CASSLVAVPTDTQYF | TRBJ2-3 | NA | TRBV7-3 | NA
TGCGCCAGCAGCCATCCGGGACAGGGGGCGCAAGAGCAGTACTTC | CASSHPGQGAQEQYF | TRBJ2-7 | TRBD1 | TRBV4-1 | NA
TGCGCCAGCAGCTTCGCAGGATCCAACTACGAGCAGTACTTC | CASSFAGSNYEQYF | TRBJ2-7 | NA | TRBV5-1 | once
TGTGCCAGCAGTTTTTCGCAGGGGGCCGCCGGGGAGCTGTTTTTT | CASSFSQGAAGELFF | TRBJ2-2 | TRBD1 | TRBV27 | NA
TGCGCCAGCAGCTTGGTTGAGGGGGCGGTCGCCGAGCAGTACTTC | CASSLVEGAVAEQYF | TRBJ2-7 | TRBD1 | TRBV5-1 | NA
TGTGCCAGCGGTGTAGGGGGTTCCTACAATGAGCAGTTCTTC | CASGVGGSYNEQFF | TRBJ2-1 | NA | TRBV27 | NA
TGTGCCAGCAGTTTTGGGCCGGTGGGCACTGAAGCTTTCTTT | CASSFGPVGTEAFF | TRBJ1-1 | NA | TRBV27 | NA
TGTGCCAGCAGCTTAGCGCGAGTAGCGGGAGATCTAGAGACCCAGTACTTC | CASSLARVAGDLETQYF | TRBJ2-5 | TRBD2 | TRBV7-8 | NA
TGTGCCAGCAGCTTGGCGGCTAGCGGAATCAATGAGCAGTTCTTC | CASSLAASGINEQFF | TRBJ2-1 | TRBD2 | TRBV5-5 | NA
TGTGCCAGCAGCTCGGGGGACAATTCCGCTGAAGCTTTCTTT | CASSSGDNSAEAFF | TRBJ1-1 | NA | TRBV5-6 | NA
TGTGCCAGCAGCTTAGGGCTAGCAAGCTACGAGCAGTACTTC | CASSLGLASYEQYF | TRBJ2-7 | NA | TRBV11-2 | NA
TGTGCCAGCAGCCAGACTAGCGACCTTGAGCAGTTCTTC | CASSQTSDLEQFF | TRBJ2-1 | TRBD2 | TRBV6-5 | NA
TGTGCCAGCAGCTTATACAGGTCCCGATCGGCCGGGGAGCTGTTTTTT | CASSLYRSRSAGELFF | TRBJ2-2 | NA | TRBV14 | NA
TGTGCCAGCAGCTTTTGGGGAGGCTCTGGAAACACCATATATTTT | CASSFWGGSGNTIYF | TRBJ1-3 | NA | TRBV5-6 | NA
TGTGCCAGCAGCCAAGATCGCGGAACTAGCGGGGTCAACAATGAGCAGTTCTTC | CASSQDRGTSGVNNEQFF | TRBJ2-1 | TRBD2 | TRBV4-2 | NA
TGTGCCAGCACCCAGGGGCCGGGGCCAGAAGAGACCCAGTACTTC | CASTQGPGPEETQYF | TRBJ2-5 | NA | TRBV11-2 | NA
TGTGCCAGCAACACAGGGGGCCCTAACTACGAGCAGTACTTC | CASNTGGPNYEQYF | TRBJ2-7 | TRBD1 | TRBV14 | few
TGTGCCAGCAGTTTCTTAAGACAGACTACGCAGTATTTT | CASSFLRQTTQYF | TRBJ2-3 | NA | TRBV28 | once
TGTGCCAGTAGTATAGGTAATACGGACCATAGCAATCAGCCCCAGCATTTT | CASSIGNTDHSNQPQHF | TRBJ1-5 | NA | TRBV19 | NA
TGTGCCCAAGGGTCGGGGAGGGGCTTTGGCTACACCTTC | CAQGSGRGFGYTF | TRBJ1-2 | NA | TRBV7-2 | NA
TGTGCCTGGAGTGTAGTAGGATCGGGTCAGCCCCAGCATTTT | CAWSVVGSGQPQHF | TRBJ1-5 | NA | TRBV30 | NA
TGTGCCAGCAGCTTGGCGGGTGGGATGGGTCAGCCCCAGCATTTT | CASSLAGGMGQPQHF | TRBJ1-5 | NA | TRBV5-8 | NA
TGTGCCAGCCGATTACCAACTAATGAAAAACTGTTTTTT | CASRLPTNEKLFF | TRBJ1-4 | NA | TRBV4-2 | few
TGTGCCAGCAGCCCAGGACGGGTTATCAACTACGAGCAGTACTTC | CASSPGRVINYEQYF | TRBJ2-7 | NA | TRBV9 | NA
TGTGCCAGTAGTTCGGGGTCCCGGCAGTTCTTC | CASSSGSRQFF | TRBJ2-1 | NA | TRBV19 | NA
TGTGCCAGCAGTGACGACTCCTGGGTCTACGAGCAGTACTTC | CASSDDSWVYEQYF | TRBJ2-7 | NA | TRBV25-1 | NA
TGTGCCAGCAGTTCGACTGTAACTAGCACAGATACGCAGTATTTT | CASSSTVTSTDTQYF | TRBJ2-3 | NA | TRBV6-6 | once
TGTGCCAGCAGTCCAGGGACAGGGATCTATGGCTACACCTTC | CASSPGTGIYGYTF | TRBJ1-2 | TRBD1 | TRBV27 | NA
TGCGCCAGCAGCTTGGATCCTGGTTCCTACGAGCAGTACTTC | CASSLDPGSYEQYF | TRBJ2-7 | NA | TRBV5-1 | NA
TGTGCCAGCAGCCCGACTTCCTTCACTGAGCAGTTCTTC | CASSPTSFTEQFF | TRBJ2-1 | NA | TRBV4-2 | NA
TGTGCCAGCAGCTTCGTGGGATTGGGTTACGAGCAGTACTTC | CASSFVGLGYEQYF | TRBJ2-7 | NA | TRBV5-8 | NA
TGTGCCAGCGGCGGCGGACAGAGGACTAGCGGGAGGTTAGACGAGCAGTACTTC | CASGGGQRTSGRLDEQYF | TRBJ2-7 | TRBD2 | TRBV2 | NA
TGTGCCAGCAGCTTGTATGGCTACGAGCAGTACTTC | CASSLYGYEQYF | TRBJ2-7 | NA | TRBV5-6 | NA